Listed here is a single T cell receptor beta chain. The data were taken from a study of blood T cell repertoires in COVID-19. Study context: Researchers got acute and convalescent COVID-19 samples from the United States, Italy and Spain.

How the authors handled the data: Reference gene primer amplification in the assay estimated nucleated cell counts. Only in-frame clones appear in the TCRdb table, and some are missing; sequencing was by immunoSEQ multiplex PCR. V and J calls and clone size are given by that table; D and trimming were obtained from the DNA. The repertoire consists of more than 150,000 clones, with roughly 85% occurring once and the leading ten covering less than 30%. Germline V lookup: CDR1 MNHEY, CDR2 SMNVEV (reference sequence). This CDR3 comprises 16 residues. The V gene end was trimmed by 2 bases and the J gene end by 2 bases; junction bases not matched to a gene: 8.

The TCR sequence derives from a woman between 65 and 79 years old with acute or convalescent COVID-19. The chain uses TRBV27 and TRBJ1-2, with 7 nucleotides matching TRBD1. The sequenced sample consisted of peripheral blood. The CDR3, as DNA: TGTGCCAGCAGTTTACGGCAGGGGGTTACGAACTATGGCTACACCTTC. Protein sequence: CASSLRQGVTNYGYTF.